This T cell receptor (beta chain) derives from a study of blood T cell repertoires in COVID-19. Study as a whole: Samples of COVID-19 (acute and convalescent) were obtained from the United States, Italy and Spain.

Libraries were prepared by immunoSEQ multiplex PCR; TCRdb keeps only in-frame clonotypes and omits some of them. The table shows 140,000 to 150,000 clones, with about 85% occurring only once. The V and J ends lost 0 bases and 2 bases respectively, with 12 bases between them. This CDR3 has 15 amino acids. Germline V lookup: CDR1 SGDLS, CDR2 YYNGEE. The sample comprised peripheral blood. This TCR derives from a woman aged 40 to 50 with active or convalescent COVID-19. The chain joins TRBV9 to TRBJ2-7; D is unresolved. CDR3 sequence (DNA): TGTGCCAGCAGCGTAGATCCGGGTTCCACCTACGAGCAGTACTTC. It specifies CASSVDPGSTYEQYF.